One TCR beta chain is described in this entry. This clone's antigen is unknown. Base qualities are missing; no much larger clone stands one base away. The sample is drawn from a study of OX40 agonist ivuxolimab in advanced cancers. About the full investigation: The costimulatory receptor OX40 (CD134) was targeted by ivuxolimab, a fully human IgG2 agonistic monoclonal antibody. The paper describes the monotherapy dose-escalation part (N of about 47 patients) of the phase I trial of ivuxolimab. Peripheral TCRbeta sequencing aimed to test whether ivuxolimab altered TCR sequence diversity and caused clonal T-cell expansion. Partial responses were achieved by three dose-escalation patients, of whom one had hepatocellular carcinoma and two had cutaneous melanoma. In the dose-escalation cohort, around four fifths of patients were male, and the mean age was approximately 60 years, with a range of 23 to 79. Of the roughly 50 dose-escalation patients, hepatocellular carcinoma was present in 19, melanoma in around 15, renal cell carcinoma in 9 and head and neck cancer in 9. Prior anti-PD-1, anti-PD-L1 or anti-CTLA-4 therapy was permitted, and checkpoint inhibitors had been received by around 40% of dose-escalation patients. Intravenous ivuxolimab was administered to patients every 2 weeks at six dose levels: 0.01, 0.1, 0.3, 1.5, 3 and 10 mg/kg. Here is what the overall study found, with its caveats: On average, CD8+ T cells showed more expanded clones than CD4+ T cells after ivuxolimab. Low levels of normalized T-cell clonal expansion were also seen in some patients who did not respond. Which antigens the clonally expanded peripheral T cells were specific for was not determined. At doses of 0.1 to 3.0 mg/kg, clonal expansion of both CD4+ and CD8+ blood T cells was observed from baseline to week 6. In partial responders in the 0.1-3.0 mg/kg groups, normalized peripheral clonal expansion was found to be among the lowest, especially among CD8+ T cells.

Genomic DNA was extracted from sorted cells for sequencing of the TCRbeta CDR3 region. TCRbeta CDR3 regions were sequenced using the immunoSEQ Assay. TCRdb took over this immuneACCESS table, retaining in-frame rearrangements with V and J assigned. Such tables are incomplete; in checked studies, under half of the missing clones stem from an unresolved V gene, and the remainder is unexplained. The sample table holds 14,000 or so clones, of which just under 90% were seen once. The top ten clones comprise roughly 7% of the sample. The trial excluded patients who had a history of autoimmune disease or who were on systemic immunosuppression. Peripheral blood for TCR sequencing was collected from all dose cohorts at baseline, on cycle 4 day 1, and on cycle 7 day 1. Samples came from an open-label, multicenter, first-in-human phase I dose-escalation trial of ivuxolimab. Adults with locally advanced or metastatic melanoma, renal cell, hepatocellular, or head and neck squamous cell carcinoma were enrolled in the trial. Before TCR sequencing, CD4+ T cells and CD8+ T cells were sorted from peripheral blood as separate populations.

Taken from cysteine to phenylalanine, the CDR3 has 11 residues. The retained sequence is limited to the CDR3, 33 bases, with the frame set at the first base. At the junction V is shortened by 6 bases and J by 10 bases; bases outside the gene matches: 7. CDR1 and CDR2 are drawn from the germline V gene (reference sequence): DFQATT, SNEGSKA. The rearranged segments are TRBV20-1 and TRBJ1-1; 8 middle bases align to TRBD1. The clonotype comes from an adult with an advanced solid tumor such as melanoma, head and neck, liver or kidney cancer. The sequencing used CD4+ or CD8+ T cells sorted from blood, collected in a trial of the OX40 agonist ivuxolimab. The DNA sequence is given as TGCAGTGCGCCACAGGGGGGGGGAGCTTTCTTT. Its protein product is CSAPQGGGAFF.